Included here is one T cell receptor beta chain sequence, with context. This record belongs to a study of OX40 agonist ivuxolimab in advanced cancers. V lost 6 bases, J lost 4 bases, and 8 bases stayed unmatched. CDR1 is ENHRY, CDR2 SYGVKD, per germline. The CDR3 loop spans 14 amino acids. Generated by immunoSEQ multiplex PCR, the TCRdb table keeps only in-frame clones and is missing some. This sample yields approximately 58,000 clones, of which around 85% are seen a single time; approximately 0.8% belongs to the top ten. The starting material was CD4+ or CD8+ T cells sorted from blood, obtained in a trial of the OX40 agonist ivuxolimab. J is TRBJ1-2 and V is TRBV10-3, with TRBD1 identical over 7 bases. The receptor's source is an adult with an advanced solid tumor such as melanoma, head and neck, liver or kidney cancer. CDR3 nucleotides: TGTGCCATCAGACCACAGGGGATATTCTATGGCTACACCTTC. It encodes CAIRPQGIFYGYTF.